This T cell receptor beta chain was sequenced in a study of blood T cells in healthy people across ages (dated by TCRdb to between 2014 and 2017). About the study as a whole: In model experiments, template switching captured roughly one uniquely barcoded TCR beta cDNA molecule for every two T cells. Using deep sequencing normalized with unique cDNA molecular identifiers, the study measured how TCR beta repertoire diversity changes with age. To avoid experimental bias, donors of different ages were distributed randomly across sequencing lanes. The donors were split into four age groups: young (average 16 years), middle-aged (over 35), aged (about 56) and long-lived (approximately 80). The study analyzed two additional independent replicas of 1 million unique cDNA reads from the same blood draw for two donors, one aged 18 to 30 and one aged 80 or older.

The library came from 5' RACE. TCRdb records Illumina HiSeq 2500 as the sequencer. A second PCR of roughly 6 to 11 cycles was run with a J-beta primer mix and a sample-barcoded 5' primer. A template-switch 5' adaptor carrying 12 random nucleotides introduced a unique molecular identifier onto each TCR beta cDNA molecule. Each sample yielded at least 3 million CDR3-containing paired-end reads. First-strand cDNA synthesis was performed from all RNA using the Mint cDNA synthesis kit, with priming by a TRBC-specific oligonucleotide. Following uracil-DNA glycosylase treatment, all cDNA underwent a first 18-cycle PCR with the universal primers M1SS and BC2_uni_R. On the study's bioinformatics: Each sample was normalized by randomly selecting 1 million high-quality reads, each carrying a distinct molecular identifier. Instead of being binned into consensus sequences, reads with shared molecular identifiers were discarded. MiTCR, set to a Q25 quality threshold and the strictest error-elimination algorithm, was used for CDR3 identification, clonotype clustering and error correction. Lower-bound total TCR beta diversity was estimated with a nonparametric unseen species model using Euler transformation. Starting from the raw public reads, TCRdb applied fastp trimming at Q25, assembled clones with MiXCR and retained in-frame beta chains. Every distinct CDR3 protein forms one entry, paired with its most common genes and DNA. TCRdb's processing, not the study's, gives the V and J calls here. This sample has fewer than 800,000 distinct CDR3 sequences in its table, and more than 40% of those were observed once. The ten largest clones represent about 32% of the sample.

For this chain, trimming is 5 bases at the V end and 8 bases at the J end, and the number of junction bases without a gene match is 8. Counted from cysteine to phenylalanine, this CDR3 has 14 amino acids. The retained sequence is limited to the CDR3, 42 bases, with the frame set at the first base. The germline V gene encodes CDR1 MGHDK and CDR2 SYGVNS. This clonotype has a handful of counts. Its recognized antigen is unknown. It has no much larger one-base neighbor in the sample; base qualities were not kept. Systemically healthy Caucasian individuals from Russia, some 36 in total and aged about 6 to 95 years, were included as donors. Around 10 milliliters of peripheral blood were drawn from each donor into EDTA-treated Vacutainer tubes. Ficoll-Paque density-gradient centrifugation was used to isolate PBMCs, with at least 6.5 million per sample. Total RNA, at least 6 micrograms per sample, was extracted from PBMCs with Trizol reagent. The percentages of naive CD45RAhigh/CD27high T cells were determined by flow cytometry on a PBMC aliquot from every donor.

The study at large found these results: Because profiling used bulk unsorted PBMCs, naive and antigen-experienced compartments could not be compared conclusively. Observed TCR beta diversity correlated strongly with the percentage of naive T cells measured by flow cytometry. Donor CMV infection status was unknown, potentially confounding age-related changes in expanded clonotypes. Compared with the aged group, the long-lived group had more naive CD4+ T cells, fewer expanded clones and increased TCR diversity, suggesting age selection. As age increased, observed TCR beta diversity per million T cells dropped in a roughly linear way, and a significant reduction was already evident by age around 41. Total diversity estimates from one million sequenced T cells were considered lower bounds and underestimates.

In this chain, TRBV25-1 is recombined with TRBJ2-1; 8 central bases correspond to TRBD2. This TCR was recovered from a woman in her sixties in good health. Sequenced material: blood. The DNA is as follows: TGTGCCAGCAGTTCTGTAGCGGGATTCGATGAGCAGTTCTTC. Translated, it reads CASSSVAGFDEQFF.